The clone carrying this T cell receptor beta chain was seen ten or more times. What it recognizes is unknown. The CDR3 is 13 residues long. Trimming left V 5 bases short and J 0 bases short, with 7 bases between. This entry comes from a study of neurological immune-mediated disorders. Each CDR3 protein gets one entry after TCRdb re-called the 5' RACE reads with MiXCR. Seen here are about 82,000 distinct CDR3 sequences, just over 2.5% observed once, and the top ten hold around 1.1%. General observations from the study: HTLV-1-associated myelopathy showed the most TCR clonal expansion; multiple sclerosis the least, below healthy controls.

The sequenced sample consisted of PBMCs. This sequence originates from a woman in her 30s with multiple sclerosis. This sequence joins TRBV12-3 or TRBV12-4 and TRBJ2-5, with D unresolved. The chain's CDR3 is CASSLQYQETQYF. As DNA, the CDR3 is TGTGCCAGCAGTCTACAGTACCAAGAGACCCAGTACTTC.